The 15 T cell receptor beta chains given below trace back to one sample, sequenced in a study of blood T cell repertoires in COVID-19. Repertoires were generated with immunoSEQ multiplex PCR, while TCRdb's copy carries only in-frame clones and drops some. The repertoire holds some 330,000 clones, with 80% to 90% as singletons. Sequencing was carried out using PBMCs or T cells enriched from blood (not recorded which). The receptor set was obtained from a man aged 25 to 40 who had recovered from COVID-19.

The chain joins TRBV7-6 to TRBJ2-5; TRBD2 matches 8 bases. The CDR3 extends over 17 amino acids. V shed 0 bases and J 2 bases; nucleotides not matched to a gene: 8. From germline, CDR1 is SGHVS and CDR2 FNYEAQ. This CDR3 reads CASSLAPAGLGQETQYF. The CDR3 nucleotides are TGTGCCAGCAGCTTAGCTCCCGCGGGACTAGGACAAGAGACCCAGTACTTC.

The chain carries TRBV5-1 and TRBJ2-6; TRBD1 agrees at 7 bases. After removal of 8 bases from V and 2 bases from J, the junction contained 7 bases not matched to a gene. This CDR3 is 15 amino acids long. Looked up from germline, CDR1 is SGHRS and CDR2 is YFSETQ. In nucleotides, the CDR3 is TGCGCCAGTTCACAGGGGACGGCTGGGGCCAACGTCCTGACTTTC. Encoded protein: CASSQGTAGANVLTF.

CDR3 sequence: CASSSFRGGGYNEQFF. As DNA, the CDR3 is TGTGCCAGCAGCTCATTTAGGGGCGGGGGCTACAATGAGCAGTTCTTC. The chain is built from TRBV7-9 and TRBJ2-1; 7 bases are a match to TRBD2. CDR3 length: 16 residues. From germline, CDR1 is SEHNR and CDR2 FQNEAQ (reference sequence). The V segment lost 4 bases and the J segment 3 bases; nucleotides outside the gene matches: 9.

The V gene is TRBV28, the J gene TRBJ1-6; no reliable D call. This CDR3 contains 16 residues. From germline, CDR1 is MDHEN and CDR2 SYDVKM. V gave up 4 bases and J gave up 8 bases, with 18 bases separating them. The CDR3 sequence: CASSSWTRAGDSPLHF. The CDR3 DNA follows: TGTGCCAGCAGTTCTTGGACTCGAGCCGGCGATTCACCCCTCCACTTT.

This clone was seen only once. The chain uses TRBV25-1 and TRBJ2-3, with TRBD1 matching over 7 bases. The CDR3 covers 15 residues. Per the germline V gene, CDR1 is MGHDK and CDR2 is SYGVNS. Germline trimming cut 5 bases from V and 2 bases from J; bases unmatched to any gene: 7. In nucleotides, the CDR3 is TGTGCCAGCAGTCCACTGGGACAGCCCACAGATACGCAGTATTTT. Its protein product is CASSPLGQPTDTQYF.

This chain joins TRBV10-2 and TRBJ1-1; no firm D call. This CDR3 has 13 residues. V dropped 4 bases and J dropped 3 bases, with 9 bases sitting between them. Germline lookup yields CDR1 WSHSY and CDR2 SAAADI. This CDR3 reads CASSVPGDTEAFF. For the CDR3, the DNA is TGCGCCAGCAGTGTTCCGGGAGACACTGAAGCTTTCTTT.

Concerning this clone itself: Other DNA sequences in the same sample also yield this CDR3. This chain joins TRBV10-1 and TRBJ1-5; no definite D call. Trimming pared 2 bases from V and 2 bases from J, leaving 4 bases between. The CDR3 spans 13 residues. CDR1 is WNHNN and CDR2 is SYGVQD in the germline V gene (reference sequence). CDR3 amino acids: CASSEAGNQPQHF. The CDR3 coding sequence is TGCGCCAGCAGTGAGGCGGGCAATCAGCCCCAGCATTTT.

The V and J genes are TRBV27 and TRBJ2-7; TRBD2 matches at 9 bases. Trimming took 0 bases from V and 3 from J; bases not matched to a gene: 6. This CDR3 comprises 16 residues. Germline lookup yields CDR1 MNHEY and CDR2 SMNVEV (reference sequence). This CDR3 is CASSLSVSGGGYEQYF. CDR3 nucleotide sequence: TGTGCCAGCAGTTTATCGGTTAGCGGGGGCGGCTACGAGCAGTACTTC.

The rearrangement uses TRBV18 and TRBJ2-1; weak D call: TRBD2 (7 bases). Per germline, CDR1 KGHSH and CDR2 LQKENI. Trimming removed 3 bases from V and 5 bases from J, with 20 bases in between. The CDR3 length is 17 residues. This CDR3 reads CASSPSLGGAGDNEQFF. The CDR3 nucleotides are TGTGCCAGCTCACCCTCGTTGGGAGGGGCAGGGGACAATGAGCAGTTCTTC.

The chain employs TRBV5-8 and TRBJ2-1; 7 nucleotides agree with TRBD2. V trimming: 5 bases; J trimming: 7 bases; junction bases outside the gene matches: 3. The CDR3 spans 12 residues. Germline V gene lookup returns CDR1 SGHTS and CDR2 YDEGEE. The CDR3 DNA sequence: TGTGCCAGCAGGCGGACTAGAAATGAGCAGTTCTTC. This gives the protein CASRRTRNEQFF.

This clone occurred once. The V gene is TRBV30, the J gene TRBJ2-3; 8 bases are a match to TRBD2. From germline, CDR1 is GTSNPN and CDR2 SVGIG (reference sequence). The CDR3 is 15 amino acids. Trimming cost V 0 bases and J 5 bases; bases outside gene matches: 7. In DNA, the CDR3 is TGTGCCTGGAGTGTACTGCGGGGGGATGGAGATACGCAGTATTTT. This sequence encodes CAWSVLRGDGDTQYF.

V usage is TRBV19 and J usage is TRBJ2-1; 10 bases are a match to TRBD2. Germline trimming cut 3 bases from V and 6 bases from J; bases unmatched to any gene: 5. The germline V gene has CDR1 LNHDA and CDR2 SQIVND (reference sequence). The CDR3 loop spans 15 amino acids. The CDR3 DNA follows: TGTGCCAGTAGTATGGCGAGCGGGGGGGTCAATGAGCAGTTCTTC. Translated, it gives CASSMASGGVNEQFF. The full variable domain, with the rest looked up from reference TRBV19 and TRBJ2-1, is DGGITQSPKYLFRKEGQNVTLSCEQNLNHDAMYWYRQDPGQGLRLIYYSQIVNDFQKGDIAEGYSVSREKKESFPLTVTSAQKNPTAFYLCASSMASGGVNEQFFGPGTRLTVL.

This chain connects TRBV3-1 (or the pseudogene TRBV3-2) to TRBJ2-4; 12 positions agree with TRBD2. There are 18 residues in the CDR3. Losses at the gene ends were 1 base for V and 3 bases for J; bases not matched to a gene: 7. Per the germline V gene, CDR1 is LGHDT and CDR2 is YNNKEL (reference sequence). CDR3 sequence: CASSQVWTSGVVKNIQYF. CDR3 coding DNA: TGTGCCAGCAGCCAAGTCTGGACTAGCGGGGTGGTCAAAAACATTCAGTACTTC.

A note on this clone: Other nucleotide sequences from this sample produce the same CDR3. For the CDR3, the DNA is TGCGCCAGCAGCTCGACAGGGGATGACTATGGCTACACCTTC. This codes for CASSSTGDDYGYTF. V and J are TRBV5-1 and TRBJ1-2, with 8 bases matching TRBD1. In germline, CDR1 is SGHRS, CDR2 YFSETQ. V shed 3 bases and J 3 bases; nucleotides not matched to a gene: 4. This CDR3 has 14 residues.

The rearrangement joins TRBV28 to TRBJ2-7; D gene unclear. Trimming shortened V by 3 bases and J by 2 bases, and 8 bases separated the two germline ends. This CDR3 has 13 amino acids. From germline, CDR1 is MDHEN and CDR2 SYDVKM. CDR3 DNA: TGTGCCAGCAGTTTTGGCCATCCCTACGAGCAGTACTTC. Protein product: CASSFGHPYEQYF.